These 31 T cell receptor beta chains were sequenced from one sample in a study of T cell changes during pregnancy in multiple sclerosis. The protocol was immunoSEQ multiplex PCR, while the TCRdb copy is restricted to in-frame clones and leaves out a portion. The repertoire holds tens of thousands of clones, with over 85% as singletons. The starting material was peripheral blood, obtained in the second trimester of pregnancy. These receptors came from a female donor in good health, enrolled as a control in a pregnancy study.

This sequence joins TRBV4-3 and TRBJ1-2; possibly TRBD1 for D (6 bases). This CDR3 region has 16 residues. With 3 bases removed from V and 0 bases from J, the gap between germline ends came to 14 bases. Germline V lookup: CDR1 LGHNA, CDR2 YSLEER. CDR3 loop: CASSHVTGTSNYGYTF. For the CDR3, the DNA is TGCGCCAGCAGCCATGTGACAGGCACCTCTAACTATGGCTACACCTTC.

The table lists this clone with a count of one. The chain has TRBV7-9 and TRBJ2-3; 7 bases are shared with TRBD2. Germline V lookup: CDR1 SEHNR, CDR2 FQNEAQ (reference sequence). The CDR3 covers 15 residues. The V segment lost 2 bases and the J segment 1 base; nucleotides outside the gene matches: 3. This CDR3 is CASSLPSGGTDTQYF. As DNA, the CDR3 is TGTGCCAGCAGCTTACCCAGCGGGGGCACAGATACGCAGTATTTT.

The CDR3 sequence: CASSPEDRAGNIQYF. In nucleotides, the CDR3 is TGCGCCAGCAGCCCAGAGGACAGGGCGGGCAACATTCAGTACTTC. The chain carries TRBV4-3 and TRBJ2-4, with TRBD1 matching over 8 bases. Trimming removed 4 bases from V and 7 bases from J; junction bases left unmatched: 9. The CDR3 has 15 amino acids. Germline V gene data show CDR1 as LGHNA and CDR2 as YSLEER.

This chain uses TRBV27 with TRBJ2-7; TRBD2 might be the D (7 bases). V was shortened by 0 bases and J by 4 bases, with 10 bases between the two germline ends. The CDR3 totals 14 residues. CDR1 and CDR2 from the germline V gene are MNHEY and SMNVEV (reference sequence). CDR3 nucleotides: TGTGCCAGCAGTTTATCGAGGGGGGGATACGAGCAGTACTTC. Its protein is CASSLSRGGYEQYF.

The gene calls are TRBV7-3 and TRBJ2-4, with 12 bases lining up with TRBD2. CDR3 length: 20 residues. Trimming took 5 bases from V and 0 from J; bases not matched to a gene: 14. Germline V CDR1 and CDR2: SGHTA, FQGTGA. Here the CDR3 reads CASSHTLKRTSGVAKNIQYF. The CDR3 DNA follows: TGTGCCAGCAGCCATACGCTAAAGCGGACTAGCGGGGTAGCCAAAAACATTCAGTACTTC.

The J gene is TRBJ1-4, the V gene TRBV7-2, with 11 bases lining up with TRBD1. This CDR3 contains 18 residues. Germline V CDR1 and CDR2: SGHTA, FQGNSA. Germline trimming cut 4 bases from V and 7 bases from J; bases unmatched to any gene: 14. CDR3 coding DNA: TGTGCCAGCAGCTCCGGACAGGGGGCGCGACGTGGGGGTGAAAAACTGTTTTTT. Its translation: CASSSGQGARRGGEKLFF. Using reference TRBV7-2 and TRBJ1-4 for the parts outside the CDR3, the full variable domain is GAGVSQSPSNKVTEKGKDVELRCDPISGHTALYWYRQSLGQGLEFLIYFQGNSAPDKSGLPSDRFSAERTGGSVSTLTIQRTQQEDSAVYLCASSSGQGARRGGEKLFFGSGTQLSVL.

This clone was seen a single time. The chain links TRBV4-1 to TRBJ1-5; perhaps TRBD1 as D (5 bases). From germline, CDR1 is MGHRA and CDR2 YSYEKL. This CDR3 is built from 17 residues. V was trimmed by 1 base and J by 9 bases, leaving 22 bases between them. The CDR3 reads CASSQAPPGGVGGPQHF. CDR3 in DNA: TGCGCCAGCAGCCAAGCTCCACCGGGGGGGGTCGGTGGGCCCCAGCATTTT.

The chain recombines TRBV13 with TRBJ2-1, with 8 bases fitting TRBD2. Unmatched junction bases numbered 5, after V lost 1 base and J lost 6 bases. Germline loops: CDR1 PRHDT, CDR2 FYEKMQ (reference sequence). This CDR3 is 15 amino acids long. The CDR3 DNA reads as TGTGCCAGCAGCTTAGAGGGACTAGACGGCAATGAGCAGTTCTTC. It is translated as CASSLEGLDGNEQFF.

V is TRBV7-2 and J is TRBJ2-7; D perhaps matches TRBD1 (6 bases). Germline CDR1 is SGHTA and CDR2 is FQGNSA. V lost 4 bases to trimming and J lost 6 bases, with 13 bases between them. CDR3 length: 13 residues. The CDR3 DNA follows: TGTGCCAGCAGCTCACAACAGGGATCCGAGCAGTACTTC. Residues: CASSSQQGSEQYF. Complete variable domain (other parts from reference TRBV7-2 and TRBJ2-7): GAGVSQSPSNKVTEKGKDVELRCDPISGHTALYWYRQSLGQGLEFLIYFQGNSAPDKSGLPSDRFSAERTGGSVSTLTIQRTQQEDSAVYLCASSSQQGSEQYFGPGTRLTVT.

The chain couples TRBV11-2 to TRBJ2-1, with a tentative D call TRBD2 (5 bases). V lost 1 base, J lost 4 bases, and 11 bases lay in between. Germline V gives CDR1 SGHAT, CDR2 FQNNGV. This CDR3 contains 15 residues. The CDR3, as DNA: TGTGCCAGCAGCTTAGGGGGAGCAAGTTACAATGAGCAGTTCTTC. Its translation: CASSLGGASYNEQFF.

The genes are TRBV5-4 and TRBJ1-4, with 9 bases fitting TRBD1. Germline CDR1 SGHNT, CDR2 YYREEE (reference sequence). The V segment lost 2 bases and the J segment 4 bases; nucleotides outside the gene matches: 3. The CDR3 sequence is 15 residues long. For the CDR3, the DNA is TGTGCCAGCAGCTTCGCGGGACAGGGTAATGAAAAACTGTTTTTT. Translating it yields CASSFAGQGNEKLFF.

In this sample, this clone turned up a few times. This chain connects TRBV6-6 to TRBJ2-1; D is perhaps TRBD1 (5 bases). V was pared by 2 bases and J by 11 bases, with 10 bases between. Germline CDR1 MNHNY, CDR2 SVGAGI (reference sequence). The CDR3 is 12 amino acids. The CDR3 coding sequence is TGTGCCAGCAGTTACGGTAGACAGAAGCAGTTCTTC. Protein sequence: CASSYGRQKQFF.

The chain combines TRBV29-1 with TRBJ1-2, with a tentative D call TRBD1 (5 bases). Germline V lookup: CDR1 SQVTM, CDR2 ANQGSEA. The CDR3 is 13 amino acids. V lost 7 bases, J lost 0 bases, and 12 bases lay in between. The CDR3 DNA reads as TGCAGCGCTGTTGGACAAACTAACTATGGCTACACCTTC. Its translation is CSAVGQTNYGYTF.

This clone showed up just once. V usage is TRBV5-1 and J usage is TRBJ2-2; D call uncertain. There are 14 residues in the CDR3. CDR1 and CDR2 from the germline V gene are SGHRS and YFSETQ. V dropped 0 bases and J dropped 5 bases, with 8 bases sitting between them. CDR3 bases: TGCGCCAGCAGCTTGGCCACGGTTACCGGGGAGCTGTTTTTT. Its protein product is CASSLATVTGELFF.

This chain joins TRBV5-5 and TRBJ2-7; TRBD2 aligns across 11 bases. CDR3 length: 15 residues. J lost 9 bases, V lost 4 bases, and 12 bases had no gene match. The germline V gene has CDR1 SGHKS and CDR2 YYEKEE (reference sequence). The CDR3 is CASSNTSGGISGQYF. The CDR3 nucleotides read TGTGCCAGCAGCAACACTAGCGGGGGCATTTCGGGGCAGTACTTC.

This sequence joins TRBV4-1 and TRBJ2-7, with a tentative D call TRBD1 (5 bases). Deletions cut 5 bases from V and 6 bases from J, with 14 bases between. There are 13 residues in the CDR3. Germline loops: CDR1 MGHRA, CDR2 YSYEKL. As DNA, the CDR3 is TGCGCCAGCAGCTTCCAGGGAAGAGGCGAGCAGTACTTC. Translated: CASSFQGRGEQYF.

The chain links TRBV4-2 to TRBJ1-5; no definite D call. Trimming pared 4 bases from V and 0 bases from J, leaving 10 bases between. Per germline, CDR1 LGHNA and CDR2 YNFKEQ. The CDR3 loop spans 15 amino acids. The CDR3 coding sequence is TGTGCCAGCAGCCCCGAGCGAGATAGCAATCAGCCCCAGCATTTT. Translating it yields CASSPERDSNQPQHF.

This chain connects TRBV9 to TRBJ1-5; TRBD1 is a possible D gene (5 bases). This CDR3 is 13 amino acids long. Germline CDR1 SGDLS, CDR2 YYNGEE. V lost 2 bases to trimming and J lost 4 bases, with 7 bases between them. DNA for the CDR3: TGTGCCAGCAGCGTGGGGCAGAATCAGCCCCAGCATTTT. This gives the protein CASSVGQNQPQHF.

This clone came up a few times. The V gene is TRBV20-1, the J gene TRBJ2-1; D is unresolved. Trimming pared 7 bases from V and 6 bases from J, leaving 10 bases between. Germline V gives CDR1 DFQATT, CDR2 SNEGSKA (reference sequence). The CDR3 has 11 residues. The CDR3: CSGPGLNEQFF. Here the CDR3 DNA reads TGCAGTGGGCCTGGGCTCAATGAGCAGTTCTTC.

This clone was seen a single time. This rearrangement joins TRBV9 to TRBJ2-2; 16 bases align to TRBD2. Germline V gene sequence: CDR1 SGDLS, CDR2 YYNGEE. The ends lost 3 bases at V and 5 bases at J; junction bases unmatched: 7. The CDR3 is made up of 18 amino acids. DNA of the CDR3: TGTGCCAGCAGCGAAACGGGACTAGCGGGGGGGCGGACCGGGGAGCTGTTTTTT. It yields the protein CASSETGLAGGRTGELFF.

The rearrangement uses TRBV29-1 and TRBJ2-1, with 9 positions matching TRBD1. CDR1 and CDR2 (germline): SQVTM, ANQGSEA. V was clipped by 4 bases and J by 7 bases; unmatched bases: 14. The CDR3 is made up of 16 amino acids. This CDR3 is CSVVPLAGQGFNEQFF. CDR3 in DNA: TGCAGCGTTGTCCCTCTTGCGGGACAGGGTTTTAATGAGCAGTTCTTC.

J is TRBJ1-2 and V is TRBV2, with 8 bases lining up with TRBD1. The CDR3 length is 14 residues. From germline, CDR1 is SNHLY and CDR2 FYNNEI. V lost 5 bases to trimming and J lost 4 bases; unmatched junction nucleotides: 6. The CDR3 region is CASSRQGRIYGYTF. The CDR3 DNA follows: TGTGCCAGCAGTCGACAGGGGCGGATCTATGGCTACACCTTC.

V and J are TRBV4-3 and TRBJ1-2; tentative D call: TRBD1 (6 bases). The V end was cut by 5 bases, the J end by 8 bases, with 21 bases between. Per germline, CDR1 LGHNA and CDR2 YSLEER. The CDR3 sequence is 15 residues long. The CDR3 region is CASSTSEGGHRGYTF. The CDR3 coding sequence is TGCGCCAGCAGCACGTCGGAGGGGGGGCATCGAGGCTACACCTTC.

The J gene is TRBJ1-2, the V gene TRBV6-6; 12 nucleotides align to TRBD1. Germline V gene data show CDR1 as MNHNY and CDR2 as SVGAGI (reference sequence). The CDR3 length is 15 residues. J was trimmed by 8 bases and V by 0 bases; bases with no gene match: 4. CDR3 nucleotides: TGTGCCAGCAGTTACTCGGGACAGGGGGCGTTGGGCTACACCTTC. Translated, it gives CASSYSGQGALGYTF.

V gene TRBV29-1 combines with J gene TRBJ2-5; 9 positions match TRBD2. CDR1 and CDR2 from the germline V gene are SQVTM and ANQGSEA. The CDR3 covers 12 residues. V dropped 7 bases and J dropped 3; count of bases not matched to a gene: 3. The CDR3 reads CSGVAGEETQYF. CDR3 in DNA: TGCAGCGGGGTAGCGGGGGAAGAGACCCAGTACTTC.

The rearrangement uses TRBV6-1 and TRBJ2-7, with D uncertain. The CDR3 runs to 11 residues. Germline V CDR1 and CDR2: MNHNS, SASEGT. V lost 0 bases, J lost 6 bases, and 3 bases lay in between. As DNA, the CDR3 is TGTGCCAGCAGTGAAGCCGGCGAGCAGTACTTC. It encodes CASSEAGEQYF.

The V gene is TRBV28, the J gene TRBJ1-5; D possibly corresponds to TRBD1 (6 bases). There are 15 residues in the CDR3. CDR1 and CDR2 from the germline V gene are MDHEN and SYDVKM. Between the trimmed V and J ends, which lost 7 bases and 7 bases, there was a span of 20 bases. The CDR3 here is CASISRQGNRQPQHF. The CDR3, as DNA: TGTGCCAGCATAAGTAGGCAGGGGAACCGACAGCCCCAGCATTTT. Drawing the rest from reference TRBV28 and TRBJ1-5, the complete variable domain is DVKVTQSSRYLVKRTGEKVFLECVQDMDHENMFWYRQDPGLGLRLIYFSYDVKMKEKGDIPEGYSVSREKKERFSLILESASTNQTSMYLCASISRQGNRQPQHFGDGTRLSIL.

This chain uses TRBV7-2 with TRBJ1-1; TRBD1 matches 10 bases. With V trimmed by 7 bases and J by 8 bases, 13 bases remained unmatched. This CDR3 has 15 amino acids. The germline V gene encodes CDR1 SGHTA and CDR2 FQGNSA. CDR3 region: CASIQTDRGFLEAFF. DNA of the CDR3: TGTGCCAGCATCCAGACGGACAGGGGGTTTCTAGAAGCTTTCTTT.

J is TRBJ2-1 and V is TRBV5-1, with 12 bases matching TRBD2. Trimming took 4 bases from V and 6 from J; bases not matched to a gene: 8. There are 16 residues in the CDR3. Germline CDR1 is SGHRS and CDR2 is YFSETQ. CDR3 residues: CASSNPTSGGFNEQFF. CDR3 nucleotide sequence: TGCGCCAGCAGCAACCCAACTAGCGGGGGGTTCAATGAGCAGTTCTTC. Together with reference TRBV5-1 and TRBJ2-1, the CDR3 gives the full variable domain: KAGVTQTPRYLIKTRGQQVTLSCSPISGHRSVSWYQQTPGQGLQFLFEYFSETQRNKGNFPGRFSGRQFSNSRSEMNVSTLELGDSALYLCASSNPTSGGFNEQFFGPGTRLTVL.

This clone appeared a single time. The CDR3 loop reads CASSSASGGAWEQYF. The CDR3 nucleotides are TGTGCCAGCAGCTCGGCGAGCGGGGGGGCTTGGGAGCAGTACTTC. The chain recombines TRBV7-2 with TRBJ2-7, with 10 bases fitting TRBD2. Per germline, CDR1 SGHTA and CDR2 FQGNSA. The CDR3 is 15 residues long. The trim removed 4 bases at V and 7 bases at J, leaving 10 bases unmatched.

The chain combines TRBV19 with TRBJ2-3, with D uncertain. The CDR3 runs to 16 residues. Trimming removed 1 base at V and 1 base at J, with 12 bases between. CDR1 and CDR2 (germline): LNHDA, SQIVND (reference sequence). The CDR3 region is CASSIVRAVGTDTQYF. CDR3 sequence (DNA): TGTGCCAGTAGTATAGTACGCGCGGTTGGCACAGATACGCAGTATTTT.